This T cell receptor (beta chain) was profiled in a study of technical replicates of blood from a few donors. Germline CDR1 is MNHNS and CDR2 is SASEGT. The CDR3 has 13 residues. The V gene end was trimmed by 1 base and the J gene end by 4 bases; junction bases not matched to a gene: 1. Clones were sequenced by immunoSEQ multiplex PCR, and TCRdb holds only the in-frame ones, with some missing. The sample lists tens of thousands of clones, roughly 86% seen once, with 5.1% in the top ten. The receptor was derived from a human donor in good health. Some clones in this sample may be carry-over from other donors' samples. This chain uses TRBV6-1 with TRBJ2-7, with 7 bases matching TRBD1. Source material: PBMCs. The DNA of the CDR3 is TGTGCCAGCAGTGAAGAGGGGGCGTACGAGCAGTACTTC. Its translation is CASSEEGAYEQYF.